This TCR beta chain was recovered during a study of T cells after yellow fever vaccination. Across the study: Those fractions that held only low numbers of cells were prepared using the SMART-Seq v4 Ultra Low Input RNA kit.

UMIs and a universal primer site were added when TCR cDNA was made by 5'RACE template switching. One entry per CDR3 protein, called by TCRdb with MiXCR from the 5' RACE reads. The sample comprises approximately 15,000 distinct CDR3 sequences, 7.3% of which are singletons, and about 1.5% rests with the top ten. This clonotype was counted many times. Findings and limits, study-wide: Sequencing of sorted memory subsets on day 0 failed to detect almost all vaccine-responding clonotypes. Reappearing after the booster were most of the clones from primary vaccination (less than 97% CD4, 85% to 90% CD8).

Germline V gene sequence: CDR1 SGHAT, CDR2 FQNNGV. V lost 3 bases, J lost 4 bases, and 20 bases lay in between. CDR3 length: 17 amino acids. The sample here was PBMCs, either bulk or a sorted T-cell subset (CD4+, CD8+, memory, or dextramer-sorted; not recorded which), taken on the day of the yellow fever booster vaccination. The chain uses TRBV11-2 and TRBJ2-3; tentative D call: TRBD2 (7 bases). This sequence originates from a man aged 18 to 29 who received the YFV17D yellow fever vaccine. The CDR3: CASSFLASGGAADTQYF. The CDR3 region has the DNA TGTGCCAGCAGCTTCTTAGCATCTGGGGGGGCCGCAGATACGCAGTATTTT.